The 2 T cell receptor beta chains below were found in one sample sequenced in a study of blood T cell repertoires in COVID-19. Using immunoSEQ multiplex PCR, the repertoire was profiled, and TCRdb retains in-frame clones only, with some absent. The table shows 200,000 to 250,000 clones, with 83% occurring only once. Sequencing used PBMCs or T cells enriched from blood (not recorded which). Source of these receptors: a woman between 50 and 59 years old who had been exposed to COVID-19.

The rearrangement uses TRBV4-3 and TRBJ1-4; 7 nucleotides agree with TRBD1. The ends lost 4 bases at V and 5 bases at J; junction bases unmatched: 7. The germline gives CDR1 LGHNA, CDR2 YSLEER. This CDR3 has 15 amino acids. For the CDR3, the DNA is TGCGCCAGCAGCCTCGGGACAGTTGTGAATGAAAAACTGTTTTTT. It yields the protein CASSLGTVVNEKLFF.

The chain uses TRBV3-1 (or the pseudogene TRBV3-2) and TRBJ1-5; 8 bases align to TRBD1. In germline, CDR1 is LGHDT, CDR2 YNNKEL (reference sequence). The CDR3 has 15 amino acids. V trimming: 1 base; J trimming: 6 bases; junction bases outside the gene matches: 5. The CDR3 DNA sequence: TGTGCCAGCAGCCAAGGAACAGGGGGGAGTCAGCCCCAGCATTTT. Amino acid sequence: CASSQGTGGSQPQHF.